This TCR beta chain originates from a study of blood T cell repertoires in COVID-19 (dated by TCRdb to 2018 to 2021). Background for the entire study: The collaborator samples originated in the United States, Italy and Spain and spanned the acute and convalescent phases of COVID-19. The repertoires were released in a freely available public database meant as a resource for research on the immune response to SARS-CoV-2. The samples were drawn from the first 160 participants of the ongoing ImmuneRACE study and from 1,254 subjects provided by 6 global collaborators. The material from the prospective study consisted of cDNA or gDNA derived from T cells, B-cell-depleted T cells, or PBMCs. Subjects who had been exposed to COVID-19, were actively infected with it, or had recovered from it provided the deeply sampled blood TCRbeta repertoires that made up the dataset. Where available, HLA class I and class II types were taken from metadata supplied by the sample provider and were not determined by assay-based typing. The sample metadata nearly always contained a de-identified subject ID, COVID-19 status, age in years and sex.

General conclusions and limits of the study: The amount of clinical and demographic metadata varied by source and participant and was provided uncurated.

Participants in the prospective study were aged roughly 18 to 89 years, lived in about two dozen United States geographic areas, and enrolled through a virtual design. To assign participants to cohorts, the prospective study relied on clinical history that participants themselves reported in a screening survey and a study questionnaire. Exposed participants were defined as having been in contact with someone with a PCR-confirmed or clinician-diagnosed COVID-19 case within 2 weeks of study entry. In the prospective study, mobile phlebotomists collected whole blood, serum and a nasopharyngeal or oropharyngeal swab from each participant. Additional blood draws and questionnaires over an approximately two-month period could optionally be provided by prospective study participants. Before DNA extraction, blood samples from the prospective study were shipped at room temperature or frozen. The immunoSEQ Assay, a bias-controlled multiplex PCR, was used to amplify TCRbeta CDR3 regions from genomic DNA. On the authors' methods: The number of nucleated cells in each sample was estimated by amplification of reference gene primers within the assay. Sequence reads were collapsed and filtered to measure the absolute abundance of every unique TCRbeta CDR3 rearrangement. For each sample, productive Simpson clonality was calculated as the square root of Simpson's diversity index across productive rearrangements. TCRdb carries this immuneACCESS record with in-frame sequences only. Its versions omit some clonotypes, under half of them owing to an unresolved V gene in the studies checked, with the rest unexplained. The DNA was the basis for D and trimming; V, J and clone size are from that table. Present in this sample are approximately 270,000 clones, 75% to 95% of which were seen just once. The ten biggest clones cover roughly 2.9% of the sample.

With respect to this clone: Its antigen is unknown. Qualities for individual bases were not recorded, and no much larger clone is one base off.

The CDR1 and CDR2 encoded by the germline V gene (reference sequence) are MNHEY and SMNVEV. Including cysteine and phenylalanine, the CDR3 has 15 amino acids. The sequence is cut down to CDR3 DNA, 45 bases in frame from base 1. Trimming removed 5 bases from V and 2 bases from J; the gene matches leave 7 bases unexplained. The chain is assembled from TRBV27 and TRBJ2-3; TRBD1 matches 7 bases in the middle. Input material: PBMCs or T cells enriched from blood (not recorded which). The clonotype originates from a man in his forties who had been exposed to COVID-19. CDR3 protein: CASSDGQENTDTQYF. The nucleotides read TGTGCCAGCAGTGACGGACAGGAGAACACAGATACGCAGTATTTT.